These T cell receptor beta chains were read from a single sample in a study of blood T cells in healthy people across ages. TCRdb itself ran the 5' RACE reads through MiXCR, one entry per CDR3 protein. The sample has about 640,000 distinct CDR3 sequences, 35% to 50% seen once. Specimen: blood. Receptors were obtained from a man older than 75 in good health. Both conserved end residues are part of each CDR3. The D gene is left open where the match is weak. Only some rows state a clone size, as once, few, many or a class for expanded clones.

size,J,D,V,DNA,CDR3
-,TRBJ2-1,TRBD2,TRBV7-2,TGTGCCAGCAGCTTAGGGGGCGGGAGGGCCAATGAGCAGTTCTTC,CASSLGGGRANEQFF
-,TRBJ2-7,-,TRBV7-9,TGTGCCAGCAGCTTAAAGGAGAATGAGCAGTACTTC,CASSLKENEQYF
few,TRBJ2-7,TRBD1,TRBV2,TGTGCCAGCAGAAGATCCGGGACAGACACCTACGAGCAGTACTTC,CASRRSGTDTYEQYF
-,TRBJ2-5,TRBD2,TRBV18,TGTGCCAGCCGAGGGGAGGGTCTTCCAGAGACCCAGTACTTC,CASRGEGLPETQYF
-,TRBJ2-7,TRBD2,TRBV20-1,TGCAGTGCTAGGGAAACTAGCGTGATGAGGTACGAGCAGTACTTC,CSARETSVMRYEQYF
few,TRBJ2-4,-,TRBV20-1,TGCAGTGCTCAAAACGTGGGTGACAGTTCACTAGCCAAAAACATTCAGTACTTC,CSAQNVGDSSLAKNIQYF
few,TRBJ2-7,-,TRBV6-2/TRBV6-3,TGTGCCAGCAGCGTGAAATACGAGCAGTACTTC,CASSVKYEQYF
-,TRBJ1-2,TRBD1,TRBV5-1,TGCGCCAGCAGCTTGTTAGGACAGGACTATGGCTACACCTTC,CASSLLGQDYGYTF
few,TRBJ2-7,-,TRBV6-2/TRBV6-3,TGTGCCAGCAGTTGGGGACGGTCCTACGAGCAGTACTTC,CASSWGRSYEQYF
many,TRBJ2-2,TRBD1,TRBV13,TGTGCCAGCAGCTTCAAGACAGGGGAGGACACCGGGGAGCTGTTTTTT,CASSFKTGEDTGELFF
once,TRBJ2-5,-,TRBV6-2/TRBV6-3,TGTGCCAGCAGCCCCCGGACGAGGAATGAGCAGTACTTC,CASSPRTRNEQYF
-,TRBJ2-2,TRBD2,TRBV7-2,TGTGCCAGCAGCACGACTAGCCAACGCACCGGGGAGCTGTTTTTT,CASSTTSQRTGELFF
-,TRBJ1-1,-,TRBV4-3,TGCGCCAGCAGCCAAGATCCCCGGAGCACTGAAGCTTTCTTT,CASSQDPRSTEAFF
-,TRBJ2-7,-,TRBV6-5,TGTGCCAGCACCGCCGGGCGGTCCTACGAGCAGTACTTC,CASTAGRSYEQYF